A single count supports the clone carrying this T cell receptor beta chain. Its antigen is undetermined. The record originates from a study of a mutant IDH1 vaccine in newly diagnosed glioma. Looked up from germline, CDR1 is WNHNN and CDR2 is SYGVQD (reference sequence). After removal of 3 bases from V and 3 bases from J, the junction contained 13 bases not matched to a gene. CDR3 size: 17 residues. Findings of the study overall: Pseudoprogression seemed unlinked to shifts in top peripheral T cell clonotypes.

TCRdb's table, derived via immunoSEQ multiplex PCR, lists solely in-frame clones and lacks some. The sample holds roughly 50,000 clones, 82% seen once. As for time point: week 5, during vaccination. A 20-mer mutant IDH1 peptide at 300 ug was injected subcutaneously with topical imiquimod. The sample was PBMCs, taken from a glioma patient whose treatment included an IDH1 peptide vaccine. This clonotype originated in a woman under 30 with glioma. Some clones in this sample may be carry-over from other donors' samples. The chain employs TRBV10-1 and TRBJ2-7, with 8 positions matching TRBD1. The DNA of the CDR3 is TGCGCCAGCAGTGATTTGAGTCTGGGACAGGCTCACTACGAGCAGTACTTC. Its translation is CASSDLSLGQAHYEQYF.